This T cell receptor beta chain was documented in a study of T-cell reconstitution after alpha-beta-depleted transplantation in children. Using unique molecular identifiers, the investigators prepared the TCRbeta library. TCRdb redid the calling of the PCR reads with MiXCR, one entry per CDR3 protein. The sample lists approximately 640,000 distinct CDR3 sequences; around 16% were seen once. Germline CDR1 is KGHSH and CDR2 is LQKENI. The CDR3 is 16 amino acids. Trimming stripped 5 bases from V and 2 bases from J, with 16 bases between. This material consisted of PBMCs from the stem cell graft donor, taken from the stem cell graft. The TCR was taken from a human donor who donated a stem cell graft to a child with acute myeloid leukemia. This chain uses TRBV18 with TRBJ1-5; a possible D gene is TRBD1 (6 bases). CDR3 protein: CASSASKGVGNQPQHF. The CDR3, as DNA: TGTGCCAGCTCAGCCTCCAAGGGGGTTGGCAATCAGCCCCAGCATTTT.